Below, one TCR beta chain is given with its context. Antigen unknown. These data are taken from a study of cytomegalovirus exposure and HLA in healthy donors. The study, taken as a whole, reports: Later analysis identified a missense DCLRE1C variant that was linked to TCR beta V- and J-gene trimming.

Vbeta (60) and Jbeta (13) primers were used in the PCR. Only in-frame clones appear in the TCRdb table, and some are missing; sequencing was by immunoSEQ multiplex PCR. The sample lists approximately 210,000 clones; about four fifths were seen once. The trim removed 4 bases at V and 2 bases at J, leaving 7 bases unmatched. The CDR3 length is 15 residues. CDR1 and CDR2 from the germline V gene are SGHTA and FQGTGA. This sequence was found in a male donor in good health and CMV-seropositive. The rearrangement joins TRBV7-3 to TRBJ1-1; 7 nucleotides agree with TRBD1. The material sequenced was PBMCs. CDR3 bases: TGTGCCAGCAGCTCCCTAGAGGGGGCTAACACTGAAGCTTTCTTT. It codes for CASSSLEGANTEAFF.